This TCR beta chain was profiled in a study of breast tumors, draining lymph nodes, adjacent tissues. This clonotype was picked up many times. Its matching antigen is unknown. MiXCR was run by TCRdb on the multiplex PCR reads, yielding one entry per CDR3 protein. The data show fewer than 200,000 distinct CDR3 sequences, around a third seen once. Study-level points and caveats: Luminal-like breast cancer showed significantly higher tumor–nontumor repertoire similarity than basal-like. Findings are consistent with lymph node origin and intratumoral expansion of most tumor T cells. Data only fit, rather than demonstrated, lymph node origin of most tumor T cells. Tumors had less TCR diversity than lymph nodes, more than nontumor tissue.

The lymph nodes were axillary draining lymph nodes from breast cancer patients. J lost 0 bases, V lost 2 bases, and 1 base had no gene match. Germline loops: CDR1 SGDLS, CDR2 YYNGEE. CDR3 length: 16 residues. The chain employs TRBV9 and TRBJ1-4; 10 nucleotides line up with TRBD1. The clonotype was recovered from a female donor with breast cancer. Some clones in this sample may be carry-over from other donors' samples. Sample: axillary lymph node tissue. CDR3 nucleotides: TGTGCCAGCAGCGTTGGGACAGGGGCAACTAATGAAAAACTGTTTTTT. Its translation is CASSVGTGATNEKLFF.